Listed here are 21 T cell receptor beta chains from one sample, sequenced in a study of cytomegalovirus exposure and HLA in healthy donors (dated by TCRdb to about 2017). Library creation used the immunoSEQ multiplex PCR assay. A mixture of 60 forward primers for TCR Vbeta segments and 13 reverse primers for TCR Jbeta segments was used in the multiplex PCR. Drawn from immuneACCESS, this table holds only the in-frame rearrangements with V and J called that TCRdb kept. Clones are partly lost; checked studies trace under half to an unresolved V gene and leave the rest unexplained. For this sample the table gives about 61,000 clones, of which roughly nine tenths were detected only once. The top ten clones comprise approximately 1.6% of the sample. The sequenced sample was PBMCs. The receptors originated from a man aged 30-40 years in good health and CMV-seropositive.

V usage is TRBV19 and J usage is TRBJ1-2; TRBD1 aligns across 7 bases. CDR3 length: 14 residues. With 7 bases clipped from V and 2 bases from J, the junction kept 7 bases outside the gene matches. Germline V gene lookup returns CDR1 LNHDA and CDR2 SQIVND (reference sequence). The DNA of the CDR3 is TGTGCCAGTACTACGGACAGGTCCAACTATGGCTACACCTTC. This translates into CASTTDRSNYGYTF.

The V and J genes are TRBV30 and TRBJ2-2, with D possibly TRBD2 on 5 matching bases. This CDR3 is 13 amino acids long. Trimming left V 0 bases short and J 3 bases short, with 5 bases between. In germline, CDR1 is GTSNPN, CDR2 SVGIG (reference sequence). The CDR3 sequence: CAWSVLDTGELFF. As DNA, the CDR3 is TGTGCCTGGAGTGTACTAGACACCGGGGAGCTGTTTTTT.

This chain links TRBV6-1 with TRBJ2-3; TRBD2 matches 16 bases. Germline V gene lookup returns CDR1 MNHNS and CDR2 SASEGT. The CDR3 is 15 residues long. Unmatched junction bases numbered 1, after V lost 6 bases and J lost 4 bases. DNA of the CDR3: TGTGCCAGCAGGGGACTAGCGGGAGGGCCAGATACGCAGTATTTT. Protein sequence: CASRGLAGGPDTQYF.

This clone is a singleton in its sample. The chain uses TRBV7-2 and TRBJ2-1; D gene unclear. The V and J ends lost 1 base and 6 bases respectively, with 7 bases between them. The germline V gene encodes CDR1 SGHTA and CDR2 FQGNSA. The CDR3 length is 13 residues. The CDR3 DNA is TGTGCCAGCAGCTTAGAAACAGTCAATGAGCAGTTCTTC. Translated, it gives CASSLETVNEQFF.

The chain employs TRBV14 and TRBJ2-3; 7 bases are a match to TRBD1. The V segment lost 0 bases and the J segment 4 bases; nucleotides outside the gene matches: 4. From germline, CDR1 is SGHDN and CDR2 FVKESK. This CDR3 is 15 amino acids long. CDR3 protein: CASSQDRQGADTQYF. DNA of the CDR3: TGTGCCAGCAGCCAAGATCGGCAGGGGGCAGATACGCAGTATTTT.

V usage is TRBV9 and J usage is TRBJ2-1; D is uncertain. The CDR3 extends over 15 amino acids. With 4 bases removed from V and 2 bases from J, the gap between germline ends came to 13 bases. Germline V CDR1 and CDR2: SGDLS, YYNGEE. CDR3: CASSPLDSAYNEQFF. DNA of the CDR3: TGTGCCAGCAGCCCCCTAGATTCGGCCTACAATGAGCAGTTCTTC.

The chain employs TRBV23-1 and TRBJ1-1; 9 bases align to TRBD1. TRBV23-1 belongs to the ORF category, with a function that is uncertain. This CDR3 is 16 amino acids long. J lost 5 bases, V lost 4 bases, and 11 bases had no gene match. CDR3 protein: CASSPKGQGGRTEAFF. The CDR3 DNA reads as TGCGCCAGCAGTCCAAAGGGACAGGGAGGGAGGACTGAAGCTTTCTTT.

This chain links TRBV5-1 with TRBJ1-1; a weak D match, TRBD1 (6 bases). The CDR3 spans 15 residues. Germline V gene data show CDR1 as SGHRS and CDR2 as YFSETQ. V shed 0 bases and J shed 4 bases, with 13 bases lying between them. The CDR3 sequence is CASSLARGASTEAFF. The CDR3 nucleotides are TGCGCCAGCAGCTTGGCGCGGGGGGCGTCCACTGAAGCTTTCTTT.

This clone has a single count. The CDR3 sequence is CASSPQYGDTDTQYF. CDR3 bases: TGTGCCAGCTCACCACAGTACGGGGACACAGATACGCAGTATTTT. The genes are TRBV18 and TRBJ2-3; tentative D call: TRBD2 (5 bases). The CDR3 has 15 amino acids. Between the trimmed V and J ends, which lost 1 base and 2 bases, there was a span of 10 bases. Per germline, CDR1 KGHSH and CDR2 LQKENI.

The chain has TRBV27 and TRBJ2-7; D is undetermined. Trimming removed 5 bases at V and 1 base at J, with 15 bases between. The CDR3 totals 15 residues. Germline loops: CDR1 MNHEY, CDR2 SMNVEV (reference sequence). This CDR3 reads CASSPGHLASYEQYF. The CDR3 nucleotides are TGTGCCAGCAGTCCAGGCCACCTGGCGTCCTACGAGCAGTACTTC.

The V and J genes are TRBV11-3 and TRBJ1-6, with 8 bases aligning to TRBD1. The CDR3 covers 16 residues. Germline V gene lookup returns CDR1 SGHNT and CDR2 YENEEA. Trimming at V came to 0 bases and at J to 8 bases, leaving 6 bases not matched to a gene. The CDR3 is CASSLDGQGLDSPLHF. The CDR3 DNA sequence: TGTGCCAGCAGCTTAGATGGACAGGGTTTGGATTCACCCCTCCACTTT.

V gene TRBV11-2 combines with J gene TRBJ2-5; TRBD1 is a possible D gene (6 bases). Trimming removed 4 bases from V and 2 bases from J, with 11 bases in between. The germline V gene has CDR1 SGHAT and CDR2 FQNNGV. The CDR3 length is 14 residues. The CDR3 region is CASSSGHLQETQYF. CDR3 bases: TGTGCCAGCAGCTCGGGACACTTGCAAGAGACCCAGTACTTC.

This clone was picked up a small number of times. The chain is built from TRBV30 and TRBJ2-1, with TRBD2 identical over 8 bases. The CDR3 has 14 amino acids. V lost 0 bases to trimming and J lost 2 bases; unmatched junction nucleotides: 0. Germline CDR1 is GTSNPN and CDR2 is SVGIG (reference sequence). Here the CDR3 DNA reads TGTGCCTGGAGTGTCGGGAGGGCCTACAATGAGCAGTTCTTC. Protein sequence: CAWSVGRAYNEQFF.

The V gene is TRBV6-5, the J gene TRBJ1-1; D is possibly TRBD1 (6 bases). The CDR3 sequence is 13 residues long. Deletions cut 5 bases from V and 6 bases from J, with 13 bases between. The V gene's germline CDR1 is MNHEY and CDR2 SVGAGI. Here the CDR3 reads CASSSSGVAEAFF. In DNA, the CDR3 is TGTGCCAGCAGTAGTTCAGGGGTTGCTGAAGCTTTCTTT.

The chain carries TRBV30 and TRBJ2-5; 7 nucleotides match TRBD1. Germline V gives CDR1 GTSNPN, CDR2 SVGIG (reference sequence). The CDR3 loop spans 14 amino acids. The junction had 9 bases not matched to a gene; V was cut back by 1 base and J by 7 bases. The CDR3 DNA sequence: TGTGCCTGGAGTGCTCAGGGGGACCCAAGGACCCAGTACTTC. It yields the protein CAWSAQGDPRTQYF.

V is TRBV19 and J is TRBJ1-5; 7 bases match TRBD1. V shed 3 bases and J 5 bases; nucleotides not matched to a gene: 4. This CDR3 has 14 amino acids. The germline CDR1 and CDR2 sequences are LNHDA and SQIVND (reference sequence). The CDR3 protein is CASSIGDRHQPQHF. Here the CDR3 DNA reads TGTGCCAGTAGTATTGGGGACAGACATCAGCCCCAGCATTTT.

The chain uses TRBV21-1 and TRBJ2-1; the table's D gene call, TRBD2, was not cross checked with the DNA. TRBV21-1 represents a pseudogene. CDR3 length: 13 residues. The CDR3 sequence: CASSKGPTRRRFF. In DNA form, the CDR3 reads TGTGCCAGCAGCAAAGGCCCTACTAGAAGACGGTTCTTC.

The chain employs TRBV7-9 and TRBJ2-1, with a possible D match to TRBD2 (6 bases). The CDR3 consists of 15 residues. The germline CDR1 and CDR2 sequences are SEHNR and FQNEAQ (reference sequence). V was clipped by 0 bases and J by 4 bases, with 10 bases between them. This CDR3 is CASSLASGVYNEQFF. In nucleotides, the CDR3 is TGTGCCAGCAGCTTAGCTAGCGGCGTTTACAATGAGCAGTTCTTC.

The V gene is TRBV4-1, the J gene TRBJ1-2; no firm D call. CDR1 is MGHRA and CDR2 is YSYEKL in the germline V gene. The CDR3 has 15 amino acids. V gave up 1 base and J gave up 0 bases, with 9 bases separating them. Here the CDR3 DNA reads TGCGCCAGCAGCCAAGCTACAGCTTCTAACTATGGCTACACCTTC. This encodes CASSQATASNYGYTF.

The V and J genes are TRBV10-3 and TRBJ2-3; 13 nucleotides match TRBD2. J lost 3 bases, V lost 6 bases, and 3 bases had no gene match. Germline V gene lookup returns CDR1 ENHRY and CDR2 SYGVKD. This CDR3 comprises 15 residues. CDR3 nucleotide sequence: TGTGCCATCAGCCCGGGACTAGCGGGAACAGATACGCAGTATTTT. It codes for CAISPGLAGTDTQYF.

V gene TRBV6-1 combines with J gene TRBJ1-2, with D hard to call. The CDR3 covers 13 residues. The V gene lost 4 bases and the J gene lost 6 bases, with 12 bases spanning the gap. Germline CDR1 is MNHNS and CDR2 is SASEGT. CDR3 sequence (DNA): TGTGCCAGCAGTGGGGCTCTTACCGATGGCTACACCTTC. It is translated as CASSGALTDGYTF.